The source of this TCR beta chain is a study of tumor T cells in aggressive B-cell lymphoma. Sequencing was performed with immunoSEQ multiplex PCR; in TCRdb, only in-frame clones are kept and a portion is missing. There are about 11,000 clones in the sample; 70% to 90% occur only once, and about 2.2% lies in the top ten. The receptor comes from an adult with diffuse large B cell lymphoma. The specimen was tumor tissue.

The CDR3 protein is CASSFAGSPLHF. The CDR3, as DNA: TGTGCCAGCAGCTTCGCGGGTTCGCCCCTCCACTTT. This chain connects TRBV5-6 to TRBJ1-6; D gene unclear. Trimming removed 2 bases at V and 13 bases at J, with 10 bases between. Germline CDR1 SGHDT, CDR2 YYEEEE. This CDR3 spans 12 amino acids.